This is a list of T cell receptor beta chains from one sample in a study of response to subunit inactivated influenza vaccine. One entry per CDR3 protein, called by TCRdb with MiXCR from the RT-PCR reads. The sample yields about 520,000 distinct CDR3 sequences, less than 30% seen once. Sequencing was performed on CD4+ T cells sorted from PBMCs, taken 4 to 6 days after vaccination. The receptors here all came from a man aged 50 to 60 who received an inactivated influenza vaccine. CDR3s leave out the opening cysteine and the closing phenylalanine or tryptophan. Fields, in order: CDR3 length, J gene, V gene, D gene, CDR3 protein. The D gene is left open where the match is weak.

12 | TRBJ2-5 | TRBV5-5 | - | ASSLPRDQETQY
12 | TRBJ2-5 | TRBV20-1 | - | SAPLGGVEETQY
13 | TRBJ1-2 | TRBV25-1 | - | ASSEPTGANYGYT
13 | TRBJ2-2 | TRBV6-4 | TRBD2 | ASSALAEYTGELF
16 | TRBJ2-2 | TRBV9 | TRBD2 | ASSVAPSGIVNTGELF
14 | TRBJ2-1 | TRBV5-5 | TRBD1 | ASNTGGTEAYNEQF
13 | TRBJ1-6 | TRBV11-2 | TRBD1 | ASNQLRGLNSPLH
13 | TRBJ2-2 | TRBV10-2 | - | ASLLGARRPGELF
16 | TRBJ2-3 | TRBV29-1 | TRBD2 | SAQRLTSGSPRADTQY
11 | TRBJ2-5 | TRBV7-2 | - | ATARDSQETQY
13 | TRBJ2-7 | TRBV4-3 | - | ASSPTDGGAYEQY
12 | TRBJ2-7 | TRBV12-3/TRBV12-4 | TRBD2 | ASSLRGGADEQY
12 | TRBJ2-3 | TRBV6-1 | - | ASRNRGITDTQY
13 | TRBJ2-7 | TRBV27 | - | ASSLSRSSSYEQY
13 | TRBJ2-3 | TRBV6-2/TRBV6-3 | - | ASSDVPGLYDTQY
11 | TRBJ1-2 | TRBV5-1 | - | ASSLDGNSGYT
15 | TRBJ2-7 | TRBV27 | TRBD1 | ASSPLADRGQAYEQY
13 | TRBJ2-1 | TRBV3-1 | TRBD2 | ASSQGTRGYNEQF
11 | TRBJ2-7 | TRBV11-2 | - | ASSSVINYEQY
11 | TRBJ2-3 | TRBV20-1 | TRBD1 | SASQGAGDTQY
14 | TRBJ2-5 | TRBV5-1 | - | ASSWPSAQIQETQY
12 | TRBJ1-2 | TRBV6-6 | - | ASSSPVGGNGYT
12 | TRBJ2-3 | TRBV29-1 | TRBD2 | SVEGAGGPGPQY
11 | TRBJ2-3 | TRBV6-2/TRBV6-3 | - | ASKAPVPDTQY
12 | TRBJ1-1 | TRBV5-1 | - | ASSLGYMNTEAF
12 | TRBJ2-5 | TRBV5-1 | - | ASSQAGAQETQY
13 | TRBJ2-5 | TRBV6-5 | TRBD1 | ASSYQDRGYVTQY
13 | TRBJ2-7 | TRBV7-2 | - | ASSLAIGVSYEQY
13 | TRBJ2-3 | TRBV5-1 | - | ASRPGHSSTDTQY
10 | TRBJ1-2 | TRBV20-1 | - | SAPPGLYGYT
14 | TRBJ2-3 | TRBV4-2 | - | ASSHPPGPAQDTQY
10 | TRBJ2-7 | TRBV30 | - | AWSTSPYEQY
14 | TRBJ2-1 | TRBV5-1 | TRBD2 | ASSAAGGHSYNEQF
13 | TRBJ1-4 | TRBV6-1 | - | ASSRLFGGGEKLF
15 | TRBJ2-2 | TRBV6-2/TRBV6-3 | - | ASRPLDGQANTGELF
13 | TRBJ2-1 | TRBV20-1 | TRBD2 | SAEGLASGANEQF
13 | TRBJ2-7 | TRBV21-1 | - | ASSGRDGGSYEQY
12 | TRBJ1-2 | TRBV24-1 | - | ATSDFTRNYGYT
11 | TRBJ1-2 | TRBV20-1 | - | SARGERSYGYT
10 | TRBJ2-3 | TRBV29-1 | - | SGGGFTDTQY
12 | TRBJ2-7 | TRBV28 | - | ASSSEQGPNEQY
13 | TRBJ2-2 | TRBV7-2 | - | ASSSRGSYTGELF
10 | TRBJ2-7 | TRBV28 | - | ASSLWGSEQY
11 | TRBJ2-7 | TRBV5-1 | TRBD1 | ASSIRQGHEQY
13 | TRBJ2-7 | TRBV24-1 | - | ATSGQTRGSYEQY
11 | TRBJ2-7 | TRBV28 | - | ASSLGRSREQY
10 | TRBJ2-7 | TRBV20-1 | - | SARARGYEQY
12 | TRBJ1-1 | TRBV5-1 | - | ASSSGLDNTEAF
15 | TRBJ2-7 | TRBV3-1 | TRBD2 | ASSPRLGTSVTYEQY
12 | TRBJ1-4 | TRBV12-3/TRBV12-4 | - | ASSLFGGGEKLF
9 | TRBJ1-2 | TRBV2 | - | ASTPVYGYT